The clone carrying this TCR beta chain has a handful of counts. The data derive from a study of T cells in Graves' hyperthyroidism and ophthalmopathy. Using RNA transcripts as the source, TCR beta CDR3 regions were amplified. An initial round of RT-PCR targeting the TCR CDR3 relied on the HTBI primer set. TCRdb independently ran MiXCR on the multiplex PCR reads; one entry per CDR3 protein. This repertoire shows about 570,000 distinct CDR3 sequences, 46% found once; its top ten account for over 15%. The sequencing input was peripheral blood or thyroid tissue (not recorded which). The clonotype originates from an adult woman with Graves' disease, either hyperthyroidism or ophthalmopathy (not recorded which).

The CDR3 DNA sequence: TGTGCCAGCAGCTTAGGACGTGGAAACACCTTC. It is translated as CASSLGRGNTF. This chain joins TRBV7-9 and TRBJ1-2; D is unclear. Between the trimmed V and J ends, which lost 1 base and 12 bases, there was a span of 9 bases. This CDR3 is 11 amino acids long. From germline, CDR1 is SEHNR and CDR2 FQNEAQ (reference sequence).